The 20 T cell receptor beta chains listed next were all sequenced from one sample in a study of response to subunit inactivated influenza vaccine. TCRdb re-analysed the RT-PCR reads in MiXCR, keeping a single row per CDR3 protein. The table shows 200,000 to 300,000 distinct CDR3 sequences, with 10% to 15% occurring only once. The sample in question was non-naive T cells sorted from PBMCs, obtained roughly 2 weeks before vaccination. The source of these receptors is a man between 45 and 60 years old who received an inactivated influenza vaccine.

The sample holds many counts of this clonotype. The V and J genes are TRBV20-1 and TRBJ2-1; the match to TRBD2 covers 10 bases. CDR1 and CDR2 (germline): DFQATT, SNEGSKA (reference sequence). The CDR3 consists of 15 residues. The ends lost 2 bases at V and 1 base at J; junction bases unmatched: 2. The CDR3 DNA reads TGCAGTGCTAGAATACTAGCGGGATCCTACAATGAGCAGTTCTTC. This sequence encodes CSARILAGSYNEQFF.

The chain links TRBV20-1 to TRBJ2-2; 7 nucleotides align to TRBD1. Unmatched junction bases numbered 10, after V lost 5 bases and J lost 7 bases. Germline V lookup: CDR1 DFQATT, CDR2 SNEGSKA (reference sequence). This CDR3 is 14 amino acids long. The CDR3 loop is CSAPNYRGNGELFF. Here the CDR3 DNA reads TGCAGTGCTCCAAACTACAGGGGTAACGGGGAGCTGTTTTTT.

As DNA, the CDR3 is TGTGCCAGCAGCTGGGGACAGGGGATAGGAGAGACCCAGTACTTC. It encodes CASSWGQGIGETQYF. V usage is TRBV5-5 and J usage is TRBJ2-5, with 10 bases that match TRBD1. The CDR3 is 15 residues long. J was trimmed by 4 bases and V by 3 bases; bases with no gene match: 6. The germline V gene encodes CDR1 SGHKS and CDR2 YYEKEE (reference sequence).

At least ten counts were recorded for this clonotype. This rearrangement joins TRBV20-1 to TRBJ1-1; a weak D match, TRBD1 (6 bases). The CDR3 is 13 residues long. CDR1 and CDR2 from the germline V gene are DFQATT and SNEGSKA (reference sequence). The V end was cut by 6 bases, the J end by 0 bases, with 11 bases between. The CDR3 nucleotides are TGCAGTGCGCAAGGGGGTATGAACACTGAAGCTTTCTTT. As protein: CSAQGGMNTEAFF.

The gene calls are TRBV6-1 and TRBJ1-1, with no clear D. The CDR3 has 14 residues. Germline assignment: CDR1 MNHNS and CDR2 SASEGT. V was clipped by 2 bases and J by 5 bases, with 12 bases between them. In DNA form, the CDR3 reads TGTGCCAGCAGTGAAAATTCTGGGAAAACTGAAGCTTTCTTT. Amino acids: CASSENSGKTEAFF.

J is TRBJ1-1 and V is TRBV28; 8 positions agree with TRBD1. This CDR3 has 13 amino acids. Trimming took 7 bases from V and 0 from J; bases not matched to a gene: 1. Germline loops: CDR1 MDHEN, CDR2 SYDVKM. The CDR3 region is CASKTGVNTEAFF. In DNA form, the CDR3 reads TGTGCCAGCAAGACAGGGGTGAACACTGAAGCTTTCTTT.

This clonotype showed up many times. The chain couples TRBV10-3 to TRBJ2-3, with D perhaps TRBD1 (6 bases). Germline CDR1 and CDR2: ENHRY and SYGVKD. Trimming cost V 7 bases and J 6 bases, with 8 bases left between them. The CDR3 extends over 11 amino acids. CDR3 in amino acids: CAITDRDTQYF. CDR3 coding DNA: TGTGCCATCACCGACAGGGATACGCAGTATTTT.

A few counts support this clonotype. This rearrangement joins TRBV28 to TRBJ2-7, with D perhaps matching TRBD2 (6 bases). This CDR3 is built from 14 residues. From germline, CDR1 is MDHEN and CDR2 SYDVKM. V lost 4 bases, J lost 6 bases, and 16 bases lay in between. CDR3 residues: CASSSPRRAVEQYF. The CDR3 bases are TGTGCCAGCAGTTCCCCCCGGAGGGCGGTCGAGCAGTACTTC.

There are many counts of this clonotype. This rearrangement joins TRBV4-3 to TRBJ2-5; D is perhaps TRBD1 (6 bases). Germline assignment: CDR1 LGHNA and CDR2 YSLEER. The CDR3 is 14 amino acids. Trimming pared 0 bases from V and 7 bases from J, leaving 12 bases between. CDR3 bases: TGCGCCAGCAGCCAAGAACAGGGTGGGGGGACCCAGTACTTC. Protein: CASSQEQGGGTQYF.

This clonotype has a single count. The V and J genes are TRBV11-2 and TRBJ2-7; 11 bases agree with TRBD1. The CDR3 has 16 residues. The V gene end was trimmed by 1 base and the J gene end by 5 bases; junction bases not matched to a gene: 7. Per germline, CDR1 SGHAT and CDR2 FQNNGV. Written as DNA, the CDR3 is TGTGCCAGCAGCTTAGGAGGACAGGGGGCAGGCCACGAGCAGTACTTC. Translation: CASSLGGQGAGHEQYF.

This clonotype was detected ten times or more. This chain uses TRBV7-8 with TRBJ2-1; a weak D match, TRBD1 (7 bases). With 5 bases removed from V and 10 bases from J, the gap between germline ends came to 9 bases. Germline V gene sequence: CDR1 SGHVS, CDR2 FQNEAQ. This CDR3 comprises 11 residues. CDR3 loop: CASSPGGEQFF. The DNA for the CDR3 is TGTGCCAGCAGCCCAGGGGGGGAGCAGTTCTTC.

This chain links TRBV6-1 with TRBJ1-6, with 7 bases matching TRBD1. The CDR3 runs to 14 residues. Germline V gene lookup returns CDR1 MNHNS and CDR2 SASEGT. V was clipped by 7 bases and J by 3 bases; unmatched bases: 3. CDR3 in amino acids: CASKGQDYNSPLHF. The CDR3, as DNA: TGTGCCAGCAAAGGACAGGACTATAATTCACCCCTCCACTTT.

This clonotype came up a few times. J is TRBJ2-1 and V is TRBV7-6, with TRBD1 matching 10 bases. V dropped 5 bases and J dropped 5; count of bases not matched to a gene: 6. CDR1 SGHVS and CDR2 FNYEAQ come from the germline V gene. There are 15 residues in the CDR3. The CDR3 is CASSHRDRGDNEQFF. The CDR3 DNA reads TGTGCCAGCAGCCACCGGGACAGGGGAGACAATGAGCAGTTCTTC. The variable domain in full, completed from reference TRBV7-6 and TRBJ2-1, reads GAGVSQSPRYKVTKRGQDVALRCDPISGHVSLYWYRQALGQGPEFLTYFNYEAQQDKSGLPNDRFSAERPEGSISTLTIQRTEQRDSAMYRCASSHRDRGDNEQFFGPGTRLTVL.

This clonotype was seen more than once but under ten times. The chain couples TRBV20-1 to TRBJ1-4, with 7 bases identical to TRBD1. The CDR3 covers 15 residues. The germline V gene has CDR1 DFQATT and CDR2 SNEGSKA (reference sequence). Trimming at V came to 5 bases and at J to 5 bases, leaving 11 bases not matched to a gene. The CDR3 reads CSAPARDRGNEKLFF. Here the CDR3 DNA reads TGCAGTGCTCCGGCTCGGGACAGAGGAAATGAAAAACTGTTTTTT.

This clonotype was seen at least ten times. The chain employs TRBV30 and TRBJ1-5; D is possibly TRBD1 (5 bases). This CDR3 has 15 amino acids. In germline, CDR1 is GTSNPN, CDR2 SVGIG (reference sequence). V dropped 2 bases and J dropped 7 bases, with 18 bases sitting between them. The chain's CDR3 is CAWSLFGGAQQPQHF. CDR3 bases: TGTGCCTGGAGTCTGTTTGGGGGAGCCCAACAGCCCCAGCATTTT.

Many counts were recorded for this clonotype. V usage is TRBV11-2 and J usage is TRBJ2-1, with TRBD2 matching over 12 bases. Trimming removed 5 bases from V and 6 bases from J; junction bases left unmatched: 5. The CDR3 runs to 15 residues. Germline V gene data show CDR1 as SGHAT and CDR2 as FQNNGV. CDR3 residues: CASSQQTSGSNEQFF. The DNA of the CDR3 is TGTGCCAGCAGCCAGCAGACTAGCGGGAGCAATGAGCAGTTCTTC.

A word on this clonotype: A read error is possible here, since a much larger clone lies one base away. The rearrangement uses TRBV6-6 and TRBJ2-1; 8 bases are shared with TRBD2. The CDR3 covers 13 residues. Germline V gene sequence: CDR1 MNHNY, CDR2 SVGAGI (reference sequence). V shed 5 bases and J 10 bases; nucleotides not matched to a gene: 7. CDR3 nucleotide sequence: TGTGCCAGCAGTCCGACTAGCGCGAGGGAGCAGTTCTTC. This translates into CASSPTSAREQFF.

This rearrangement joins TRBV6-1 to TRBJ2-7; TRBD2 matches 8 bases. The V and J ends lost 5 bases and 1 base, in that order; junction bases with no gene match: 10. Per the germline V gene, CDR1 is MNHNS and CDR2 is SASEGT. CDR3 length: 16 amino acids. DNA of the CDR3: TGTGCCAGCAGTCCTTACGCCCTAGCGGGTTCCTACGAGCAGTACTTC. Encoded protein: CASSPYALAGSYEQYF.

The chain recombines TRBV5-5 with TRBJ2-3; D might be TRBD1 (6 bases). V was shortened by 4 bases and J by 3 bases, with 21 bases between the two germline ends. The CDR3 consists of 17 residues. Germline V gene lookup returns CDR1 SGHKS and CDR2 YYEKEE (reference sequence). CDR3 sequence reads: CASSLPLGAGRTDTQYF. The CDR3 DNA is TGTGCCAGCAGCCTACCCCTGGGGGCAGGGCGGACAGATACGCAGTATTTT.

The table lists this clonotype with a few counts. The V gene is TRBV2, the J gene TRBJ2-7, with TRBD2 matching over 10 bases. This CDR3 contains 15 residues. Trimming at V came to 7 bases and at J to 6 bases, leaving 12 bases not matched to a gene. Germline V gene sequence: CDR1 SNHLY, CDR2 FYNNEI. This CDR3 reads CASNKREGRLGEQYF. The CDR3 DNA is TGTGCCAGCAATAAGCGGGAGGGCCGACTCGGCGAGCAGTACTTC.